This T cell receptor beta chain was recovered during a study of OX40 agonist ivuxolimab in advanced cancers. Study-wide context: The study reported partial responses in three patients: one hepatocellular carcinoma, two cutaneous melanoma. Regarding the study as a whole: In CD8+ T cells, expanded clones were on average more numerous than in CD4+. It was also the case that some nonresponders had low normalized T-cell clonal expansion.

The repertoire was sequenced with immunoSEQ multiplex PCR; TCRdb's copy has only in-frame clones and lacks some. The table shows around 100,000 clones, with just over 90% occurring only once. In regard to this clone: Its antigen is undetermined.

Germline CDR1 reads PRHDT; CDR2 reads FYEKMQ (reference sequence). CDR3 length: 15 residues. J lost 1 base, V lost 4 bases, and 2 bases had no gene match. V usage is TRBV13 and J usage is TRBJ2-2; 8 bases fit TRBD1. The source is an adult with an advanced solid tumor such as melanoma, head and neck, liver or kidney cancer. Sequenced here: CD4+ or CD8+ T cells sorted from blood, sampled in a trial of the OX40 agonist ivuxolimab. The CDR3 DNA reads as TGTGCCAGCAGCTCGGGACAGGTGAACACCGGGGAGCTGTTTTTT. Its translation is CASSSGQVNTGELFF.